This TCR beta chain was captured in a study of cytomegalovirus exposure and HLA in healthy donors. Study outcomes and limitations: Apparent HLA restriction characterized most CMV-associated TCR beta chains in a later analysis. Under in vitro conditions, a few CMV-associated chains were confirmed as specific for CMV antigens. Among donors in an Asian-associated ancestry cluster, a later analysis reportedly found fewer N-insertions than the roughly 700-donor mean.

The CDR3 is 14 residues long. Trimming removed 5 bases from V and 8 bases from J, with 15 bases in between. CDR1 and CDR2 (germline): MGHRA, YSYEKL. Primers for the PCR totalled 60 Vbeta and 13 Jbeta. The table came from immunoSEQ multiplex PCR; TCRdb's copy has only in-frame clones and leaves some out. The data show some 130,000 clones, 79% seen once. This clone occurred a few times. The antigen remains unidentified. The receptor comes from a man between 18 and 35 years old in good health and CMV-seronegative. The sample taken for sequencing was PBMCs. The J gene is TRBJ1-4, the V gene TRBV4-1; D gene unclear. The CDR3 DNA reads as TGCGCCAGCAGCTCACGGGAGATCGGGGAAAAACTGTTTTTT. Encoded protein: CASSSREIGEKLFF.